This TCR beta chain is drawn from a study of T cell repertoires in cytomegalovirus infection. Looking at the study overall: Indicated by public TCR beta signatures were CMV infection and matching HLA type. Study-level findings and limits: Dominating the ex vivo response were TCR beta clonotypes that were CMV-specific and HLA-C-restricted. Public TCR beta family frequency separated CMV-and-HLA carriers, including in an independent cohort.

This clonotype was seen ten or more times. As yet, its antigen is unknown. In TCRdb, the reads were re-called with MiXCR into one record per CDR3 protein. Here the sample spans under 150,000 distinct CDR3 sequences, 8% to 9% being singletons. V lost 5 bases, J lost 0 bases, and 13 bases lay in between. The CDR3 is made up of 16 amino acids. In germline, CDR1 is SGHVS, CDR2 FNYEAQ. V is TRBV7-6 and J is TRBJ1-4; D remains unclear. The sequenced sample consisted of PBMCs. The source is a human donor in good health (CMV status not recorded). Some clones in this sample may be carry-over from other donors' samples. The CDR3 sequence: CASSHSPVATNEKLFF. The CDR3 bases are TGTGCCAGCAGCCACTCTCCAGTTGCAACTAATGAAAAACTGTTTTTT.